The 10 T cell receptor beta chains presented below share a single source sample, sequenced in a study of neurological immune-mediated disorders. TCRdb processed the 5' RACE reads anew with MiXCR; each CDR3 protein has one entry. The repertoire consists of tens of thousands of distinct CDR3 sequences, with more than 20% occurring once and the leading ten covering 20% to 25%. The sequenced material came from PBMCs. All receptors come from a woman in her 70s in good health.

This clonotype occurred many times. This chain connects TRBV24-1 to TRBJ2-1; TRBD2 might be the D (6 bases). The CDR3 is made up of 16 amino acids. From germline, CDR1 is KGHDR and CDR2 SFDVKD. The germline V and J ends were trimmed by 3 bases and 2 bases, with 13 bases remaining between them. CDR3 bases: TGTGCCACCAGTGATGGACCCCTAGCGCCCTACAATGAGCAGTTCTTC. It translates to CATSDGPLAPYNEQFF.

This clonotype was found many times. The genes are TRBV5-5 and TRBJ2-3; 8 nucleotides match TRBD2. Germline CDR1 and CDR2: SGHKS and YYEKEE (reference sequence). The CDR3 length is 18 residues. The J segment lost 3 bases and the V segment lost 2 bases, leaving 14 bases of the junction unmatched. The CDR3 sequence: CASSLTQRAGGLTDTQYF. In nucleotides, the CDR3 is TGTGCCAGCAGCTTAACGCAGCGGGCGGGAGGCCTGACAGATACGCAGTATTTT.

At least ten counts were recorded for this clonotype. The chain joins TRBV5-1 to TRBJ1-2; D remains ambiguous. The CDR3 is 13 residues long. Germline V gene sequence: CDR1 SGHRS, CDR2 YFSETQ. Trimming shortened V by 2 bases and J by 0 bases, and 5 bases separated the two germline ends. The DNA for the CDR3 is TGCGCCAGCAGCTTCCCTCCTAACTATGGCTACACCTTC. It translates to CASSFPPNYGYTF.

At least ten counts were recorded for this clonotype. V usage is TRBV20-1 and J usage is TRBJ2-7; D is ambiguous. V lost 0 bases to trimming and J lost 0 bases, with 15 bases between them. This CDR3 contains 16 residues. The V gene's germline CDR1 is DFQATT and CDR2 SNEGSKA (reference sequence). In nucleotides, the CDR3 is TGCAGTGCTAGAGATCGATCAGCCCGAAGCTCCTACGAGCAGTACTTC. This codes for CSARDRSARSSYEQYF.

This clonotype was picked up many times. The chain joins TRBV5-1 to TRBJ1-4, with 7 bases that match TRBD1. The CDR3 length is 14 residues. Germline CDR1 SGHRS, CDR2 YFSETQ. The V segment lost 0 bases and the J segment 5 bases; nucleotides outside the gene matches: 1. The CDR3 reads CASSLVTGNEKLFF. CDR3 sequence (DNA): TGCGCCAGCAGCTTGGTGACAGGGAATGAAAAACTGTTTTTT.

Ten or more counts support this clonotype. V usage is TRBV5-1 and J usage is TRBJ1-2, with 8 bases matching TRBD1. Germline CDR1 SGHRS, CDR2 YFSETQ. This CDR3 comprises 14 residues. The V and J ends lost 4 bases and 4 bases, in that order; junction bases with no gene match: 6. The CDR3 coding sequence is TGCGCCAGCAGCATGCCGGGACAGGTCTATGGCTACACCTTC. Amino acid sequence: CASSMPGQVYGYTF.

At least ten counts were recorded for this clonotype. The chain couples TRBV4-1 to TRBJ1-5; D possibly corresponds to TRBD1 (5 bases). Looked up from germline, CDR1 is MGHRA and CDR2 is YSYEKL. The CDR3 runs to 15 residues. V gave up 4 bases and J gave up 0 bases, with 10 bases separating them. The CDR3 sequence is CASSPGDSSNQPQHF. The CDR3 DNA reads TGCGCCAGCAGCCCGGGAGACAGTAGCAATCAGCCCCAGCATTTT.

This clonotype has a handful of counts. The V call is TRBV6-1, the J call TRBJ2-6; no firm D call. The length of the CDR3 is 15 residues. CDR1 and CDR2 from the germline V gene are MNHNS and SASEGT. Trimming stripped 4 bases from V and 2 bases from J, with 9 bases between. In DNA form, the CDR3 reads TGTGCCAGCAGTGTGGCCACAACTGGGGCCAACGTCCTGACTTTC. Amino acid sequence: CASSVATTGANVLTF.

At least ten counts were recorded for this clonotype. This sequence joins TRBV20-1 and TRBJ2-7; tentatively, D is TRBD2 (5 bases). The CDR3 has 15 amino acids. Germline values: CDR1 DFQATT, CDR2 SNEGSKA (reference sequence). Trimming removed 5 bases at V and 1 base at J, with 18 bases between. The CDR3 loop is CSAPRTRTGSYEQYF. For the CDR3, the DNA is TGCAGTGCTCCCCGAACTCGGACTGGGTCCTACGAGCAGTACTTC.

The chain uses TRBV5-1 and TRBJ2-4, with D tentatively TRBD2 (6 bases). The V end was cut by 4 bases, the J end by 3 bases, with 8 bases between. This CDR3 has 13 amino acids. The germline CDR1 and CDR2 sequences are SGHRS and YFSETQ. The CDR3 DNA sequence: TGCGCCAGCAGCCCGGGGGACAAAAACATTCAGTACTTC. Translating it yields CASSPGDKNIQYF.